This entry lists 14 T cell receptor beta chains sequenced from one sample in a study of control samples from healthy donors and cancer patients (TCRdb year 2020). The library was obtained by the immunoSEQ multiplex PCR assay. TCRdb provides this immuneACCESS table in a form limited to in-frame rearrangements. Some clones are lacking; in checked studies, under half of them reflect an unresolved V gene, and why the rest are absent is not known. Present in this sample are 98,000 or so clones, around 80% of which were seen just once. 10% of the sample goes to the ten largest clones. The sequencing sample was made of blood. The receptors were sampled from a young woman in good health.

This rearrangement joins TRBV11-1 to TRBJ2-7, with 7 bases matching TRBD1. The ends lost 1 base at V and 6 bases at J; junction bases unmatched: 3. CDR1 is SGHAT, CDR2 FQDESV, per germline (reference sequence). This CDR3 has 13 residues. CDR3 protein: CASSLVDRAEQYF. For the CDR3, the DNA is TGTGCCAGCAGCTTAGTTGACAGGGCCGAGCAGTACTTC.

Only one count was recorded for this clone. The chain is built from TRBV6-5 and TRBJ1-5; D remains ambiguous. The CDR3 covers 16 residues. V was trimmed by 4 bases and J by 2 bases, leaving 15 bases between them. Germline V gene lookup returns CDR1 MNHEY and CDR2 SVGAGI. The DNA of the CDR3 is TGTGCCAGCAGTTTGGCGTCCTCGGGAGGCAATCAGCCCCAGCATTTT. Its translation: CASSLASSGGNQPQHF.

This chain links TRBV10-3 with TRBJ2-3; 9 bases map to TRBD2. The CDR3 sequence is 16 residues long. From germline, CDR1 is ENHRY and CDR2 SYGVKD. V gave up 5 bases and J gave up 5 bases; unmatched junction bases: 11. CDR3 in amino acids: CAISYSGSGGGDTQYF. The CDR3 DNA reads as TGTGCCATCAGTTACTCGGGTAGCGGGGGAGGAGATACGCAGTATTTT.

The genes are TRBV12-5 and TRBJ1-3; D is undetermined. V lost 5 bases to trimming and J lost 0 bases, with 11 bases between them. The CDR3 length is 15 residues. Germline V gene lookup returns CDR1 LGHNT and CDR2 FRNRAP. The chain's CDR3 is CASGPPVRSGNTIYF. The CDR3 DNA reads as TGTGCTAGTGGTCCCCCGGTCCGCTCTGGAAACACCATATATTTT. Supplemented by reference TRBV12-5 and TRBJ1-3, the full variable domain reads DARVTQTPRHKVTEMGQEVTMRCQPILGHNTVFWYRQTMMQGLELLAYFRNRAPLDDSGMPKDRFSAEMPDATLATLKIQPSEPRDSAVYFCASGPPVRSGNTIYFGEGSWLTVV.

This clone was recorded only once. The chain joins TRBV7-8 to TRBJ1-1; no clear D. V gave up 2 bases and J gave up 2 bases, with 15 bases separating them. CDR3 size: 16 residues. CDR1 is SGHVS and CDR2 is FQNEAQ in the germline V gene. The CDR3: CASSLSWAQTNTEAFF. DNA of the CDR3: TGTGCCAGCAGCTTAAGTTGGGCCCAGACCAACACTGAAGCTTTCTTT.

V gene TRBV6-6 combines with J gene TRBJ2-7; 8 bases line up with TRBD2. Germline-derived CDR1 and CDR2 are MNHNY and SVGAGI (reference sequence). The CDR3 totals 15 residues. V lost 0 bases, J lost 4 bases, and 5 bases stayed unmatched. CDR3 sequence reads: CASSYSSGTSYEQYF. The CDR3 nucleotides read TGTGCCAGCAGTTACTCTAGCGGGACAAGTTACGAGCAGTACTTC.

The rearrangement links TRBV9 to TRBJ1-1; tentatively, D is TRBD1 (6 bases). V dropped 3 bases and J dropped 3 bases, with 12 bases sitting between them. The length of the CDR3 is 14 residues. Germline V gene data show CDR1 as SGDLS and CDR2 as YYNGEE. CDR3 loop: CASSAQGWDTEAFF. The DNA of the CDR3 is TGTGCCAGCAGCGCACAGGGTTGGGACACTGAAGCTTTCTTT.

DNA for the CDR3: TGTGCCAGCAGCCATAGCGGGGGCCGAGATACGCAGTATTTT. Protein product: CASSHSGGRDTQYF. The rearrangement uses TRBV6-4 and TRBJ2-3; the match to TRBD2 covers 9 bases. Germline trimming cut 6 bases from V and 5 bases from J; bases unmatched to any gene: 6. Per the germline V gene, CDR1 is MRHNA and CDR2 is SNTAGT. CDR3 size: 14 residues.

The chain recombines TRBV5-5 with TRBJ1-5; possible D gene TRBD1, 6 bases. The V end lost 4 bases, the J end lost 0 bases, and 20 bases lay between the germline ends. The CDR3 contains 18 residues. Germline V CDR1 and CDR2: SGHKS, YYEKEE (reference sequence). CDR3 residues: CASSADRGATYSNQPQHF. The CDR3 DNA sequence: TGTGCCAGCAGCGCCGACCGGGGGGCGACCTATAGCAATCAGCCCCAGCATTTT.

This clone occurred many times. The CDR3 bases are TGTGCCAGCAGTCTTAGGGGGACCACTGAAGCTTTCTTT. Protein sequence: CASSLRGTTEAFF. The chain carries TRBV12-3 or TRBV12-4 and TRBJ1-1, with D perhaps TRBD1 (6 bases). The CDR3 contains 13 residues. The V gene lost 5 bases and the J gene lost 4 bases, with 11 bases spanning the gap.

The CDR3 here is CASSHILSMGAETQYF. DNA of the CDR3: TGTGCCAGCAGCCACATACTTAGCATGGGGGCGGAGACCCAGTACTTC. The chain couples TRBV7-2 to TRBJ2-5; possibly TRBD1 for D (6 bases). Germline-derived CDR1 and CDR2 are SGHTA and FQGNSA. V lost 5 bases, J lost 5 bases, and 21 bases lay in between. CDR3 length: 16 residues.

The chain uses TRBV6-5 and TRBJ1-1, with D perhaps TRBD1 (5 bases). Between the trimmed V and J ends, which lost 10 bases and 9 bases, there was a span of 18 bases. In germline, CDR1 is MNHEY, CDR2 SVGAGI. The CDR3 covers 12 residues. The chain's CDR3 is CAIITGQGKAFF. CDR3 bases: TGTGCCATCATCACGGGGCAGGGAAAAGCTTTCTTT.

The genes are TRBV6-2 or TRBV6-3 and TRBJ2-1, with 15 bases fitting TRBD2. Per the germline V gene, CDR1 is MNHEY and CDR2 is SVGEGT. The CDR3 is made up of 16 amino acids. The junction had 5 bases not matched to a gene; V was cut back by 5 bases and J by 6 bases. The CDR3 sequence is CASSTWTSGGVNEQFF. CDR3 nucleotides: TGTGCCAGCAGTACCTGGACTAGCGGGGGGGTCAATGAGCAGTTCTTC.

The chain has TRBV3-1 (or the pseudogene TRBV3-2) and TRBJ2-1; 11 positions match TRBD2. Germline V gene sequence: CDR1 LGHDT, CDR2 YNNKEL (reference sequence). The CDR3 runs to 16 residues. J lost 4 bases, V lost 0 bases, and 2 bases had no gene match. In DNA, the CDR3 is TGTGCCAGCAGCCAAGATCCTAGCGGGGGGTACAATGAGCAGTTCTTC. It is translated as CASSQDPSGGYNEQFF.